This T cell receptor (beta chain) derives from a study of regulatory dendritic cells for organ transplantation. Whole-study findings and limits: Alloreactive memory CD8+ T cell pools varied considerably between individuals. Memory T cells were less diverse than naive, with memory CD8+ most oligoclonal. Memory CD8+ clonal expansion seemed more limited with regulatory than mature dendritic cells.

This CDR3 is built from 13 residues. Trimming shortened V by 6 bases and J by 8 bases, and 15 bases separated the two germline ends. CDR1 SGHNT and CDR2 YYREEE come from the germline V gene (reference sequence). CD4+ or CD8+ T cells were sorted as naive CD45RA+ or memory CD45RO+. Profiled with immunoSEQ multiplex PCR; TCRdb holds only in-frame clones, not every one. The sample contains fewer than 40,000 clones, 75% to 95% of which appear only once. As to this clone: The antigen remains unidentified.

Sequenced: naive CD8+ T cells from blood. The subset: CD45RA+ naive T cells. The TCR sequence derives from a human donor in good health. The chain is built from TRBV5-4 and TRBJ2-1; perhaps TRBD1 as D (5 bases). CDR3 in amino acids: CASNSRQGHEQFF. The CDR3 bases are TGTGCCAGCAACTCGAGGCAGGGCCATGAGCAGTTCTTC.